This passage covers 27 T cell receptor beta chains from one sample sequenced in a study of T cells after yellow fever vaccination. TCRdb fed the 5' RACE reads into MiXCR, producing one record per CDR3 protein. This sample has approximately 890 distinct CDR3 sequences, with over 8.5% found just once. The material sequenced was CD8+ T cells binding an NS4B(214-222) dextramer, sorted from PBMCs, taken roughly 46 days after the first yellow fever vaccination. The receptors come from a man aged 18 to 30 who received the YFV17D yellow fever vaccine.

The chain couples TRBV7-4 to TRBJ2-3; 7 nucleotides line up with TRBD2. The CDR3 covers 15 residues. V was pared by 8 bases and J by 6 bases, with 14 bases of the junction left unmatched. The V gene's germline CDR1 is SGHVT and CDR2 SQSDAQ. As DNA, the CDR3 is TGTGCCAGCTGCGCGAAGACCAGCGGGGCGGATACGCAGTATTTT. It yields the protein CASCAKTSGADTQYF.

By frequency in the sample, this clonotype is medium-sized. The chain joins TRBV9 to TRBJ2-1, with 8 nucleotides matching TRBD2. The CDR3 loop spans 13 amino acids. The germline gives CDR1 SGDLS, CDR2 YYNGEE. V lost 6 bases and J lost 8; bases outside the gene matches: 7. CDR3 DNA sequence: TGTGCCAGCAACCCGGGGGGGGGCTATGAGCAGTTCTTC. Translating it yields CASNPGGGYEQFF.

This clonotype is large in the sample. This chain joins TRBV3-1 and TRBJ2-1; D gene uncertain. The CDR3 is 15 amino acids. Trimming took off 0 bases at V and 3 bases at J, with 9 bases between the two ends. Looked up from germline, CDR1 is LGHDT and CDR2 is YNNKEL (reference sequence). The CDR3 reads CASSQDSPVYNEQFF. The DNA of the CDR3 is TGTGCCAGCAGCCAAGATTCCCCAGTCTACAATGAGCAGTTCTTC.

This clonotype counts as medium-sized (0.01 to 0.1%). V gene TRBV15 combines with J gene TRBJ2-2, with D possibly TRBD2 on 6 matching bases. The CDR3 runs to 13 residues. Trimming removed 1 base from V and 6 bases from J, with 6 bases in between. The germline V gene has CDR1 LNHNV and CDR2 YYDKDF (reference sequence). As DNA, the CDR3 is TGTGCCACCAGCAGAGGGGGGGCCGGGGAGCTGTTTTTT. Amino acid sequence: CATSRGGAGELFF.

This clonotype is classed as medium-sized. The CDR3 nucleotides read TGTGCCAGCAGTCACCTGGGACAGGCCTACGAGCAGTACTTC. Its protein is CASSHLGQAYEQYF. The chain couples TRBV6-2 or TRBV6-3 to TRBJ2-7; 8 positions agree with TRBD1. The CDR3 covers 14 residues. Germline lookup yields CDR1 MNHEY and CDR2 SVGEGT. The trim removed 5 bases at V and 2 bases at J, leaving 5 bases unmatched.

By share, this clonotype ranks as medium-sized. This chain links TRBV4-2 with TRBJ2-6; tentative D call: TRBD1 (6 bases). V was cut by 0 bases and J by 7 bases, with 13 bases left in between. This CDR3 is built from 16 residues. CDR1 is LGHNA and CDR2 is YNFKEQ in the germline V gene. The CDR3: CASSQEDTGSANVLTF. The CDR3 DNA is TGTGCCAGCAGCCAAGAGGATACAGGGAGTGCCAACGTCCTGACTTTC.

This clonotype counts as medium-sized. The gene calls are TRBV27 and TRBJ2-3, with D maybe TRBD1 (5 bases). Trimming removed 2 bases at V and 2 bases at J, with 17 bases between. This CDR3 comprises 17 residues. CDR1 MNHEY and CDR2 SMNVEV come from the germline V gene (reference sequence). The CDR3 protein is CASSLQGSGSHTDTQYF. In nucleotides, the CDR3 is TGTGCCAGCAGTTTACAGGGATCTGGGTCCCACACAGATACGCAGTATTTT.

By sample fraction, this clonotype is medium-sized. This rearrangement joins TRBV10-3 to TRBJ2-7, with TRBD1 matching 10 bases. V shed 0 bases, J shed 2 bases, and the junction held 1 base outside the gene matches. Germline loops: CDR1 ENHRY, CDR2 SYGVKD. There are 15 residues in the CDR3. CDR3 region: CAISESGTGAYEQYF. The CDR3 DNA follows: TGTGCCATCAGTGAGTCGGGGACAGGGGCCTACGAGCAGTACTTC.

Judged by abundance, this clonotype is medium-sized (0.01 to 0.1%). The chain has TRBV9 and TRBJ2-1; D possibly matches TRBD1 or TRBD2 (6 bases each). The germline V gene encodes CDR1 SGDLS and CDR2 YYNGEE. CDR3 length: 14 residues. Trimming stripped 3 bases from V and 2 bases from J, with 9 bases between. Here the CDR3 DNA reads TGTGCCAGCAGCGGGGGGGCCCCCTACAATGAGCAGTTCTTC. It specifies CASSGGAPYNEQFF.

The chain couples TRBV9 to TRBJ2-1; TRBD2 aligns across 7 bases. Trimming took 7 bases from V and 0 from J; bases not matched to a gene: 1. CDR1 is SGDLS and CDR2 is YYNGEE in the germline V gene. This CDR3 contains 13 residues. The CDR3 DNA sequence: TGTGCCAGCGGGGGGGTCTCCTACAATGAGCAGTTCTTC. This sequence encodes CASGGVSYNEQFF.

By proportion, this clonotype is medium-sized (0.01 to 0.1%). This chain joins TRBV6-5 and TRBJ2-3, with TRBD1 as a possible D gene (6 bases). The CDR3 consists of 13 residues. V was trimmed by 8 bases and J by 1 base, leaving 10 bases between them. In germline, CDR1 is MNHEY, CDR2 SVGAGI. DNA of the CDR3: TGTGCCAGCTTCGAGGGGGGCACAGATACGCAGTATTTT. This encodes CASFEGGTDTQYF.

This clonotype is termed medium-sized. The V call is TRBV6-4, the J call TRBJ2-1, with 10 bases identical to TRBD2. Germline lookup yields CDR1 MRHNA and CDR2 SNTAGT. There are 15 residues in the CDR3. V was clipped by 4 bases and J by 2 bases; unmatched bases: 2. The CDR3 sequence is CASSGTSGTYNEQFF. CDR3 nucleotide sequence: TGTGCCAGCAGTGGGACTAGCGGAACCTACAATGAGCAGTTCTTC.

In its sample, this clonotype ranks as medium-sized. The genes are TRBV7-6 and TRBJ1-1, with D uncertain. Per the germline V gene, CDR1 is SGHVS and CDR2 is FNYEAQ. This CDR3 is built from 14 residues. Trimming shortened V by 2 bases and J by 4 bases, and 11 bases separated the two germline ends. CDR3 in amino acids: CASSLTTGSTEAFF. The CDR3 DNA reads as TGTGCCAGCAGCTTAACAACGGGGAGCACTGAAGCTTTCTTT.

DNA of the CDR3: TGTGCCACCAGCGGGACCGCATACGAGCAGTACGTC. Residues: CATSGTAYEQYV. The chain recombines TRBV15 with TRBJ2-7; D may match TRBD1 or TRBD2 (5 bases each). The germline V gene has CDR1 LNHNV and CDR2 YYDKDF (reference sequence). V lost 5 bases and J lost 4, with 9 bases in between. This CDR3 comprises 12 residues.

This clonotype counts as medium-sized (0.01 to 0.1%). The rearrangement joins TRBV3-1 to TRBJ1-6; D might be TRBD1 (5 bases). The germline CDR1 and CDR2 sequences are LGHDT and YNNKEL (reference sequence). Trimming pared 0 bases from V and 7 bases from J, leaving 10 bases between. The CDR3 loop spans 15 amino acids. CDR3 nucleotides: TGTGCCAGCAGCCAAGAAGCGGGGACGAATTCACCCCTCCACTTT. This gives the protein CASSQEAGTNSPLHF. The complete variable domain, with remaining parts taken from reference TRBV3-1 and TRBJ1-6, reads DTAVSQTPKYLVTQMGNDKSIKCEQNLGHDTMYWYKQDSKKFLKIMFSYNNKELIINETVPNRFSPKSPDKAHLNLHINSLELGDSAVYFCASSQEAGTNSPLHFGNGTRLTVT.

This clonotype is large by share. This chain uses TRBV15 with TRBJ2-2; tentative D call: TRBD1 (6 bases). Trimming took off 5 bases at V and 6 bases at J, with 13 bases between the two ends. Germline V gene data show CDR1 as LNHNV and CDR2 as YYDKDF (reference sequence). CDR3 length: 14 residues. The CDR3 bases are TGTGCCACCAGCGCCCAACAGGGAGCCGGGGAGCTGTTTTTT. Translating gives CATSAQQGAGELFF.

This clonotype was observed once. The CDR3 protein is CASSGKTSGADTQYF. The CDR3 nucleotides read TGTGCCTCCAGCGGGAAGACTAGCGGGGCGGATACGCAGTATTTT. The chain has TRBV7-3 and TRBJ2-3; 11 bases match TRBD2. Unmatched junction bases numbered 13, after V lost 11 bases and J lost 6 bases. CDR3 length: 15 residues. Germline loops: CDR1 SGHTA, CDR2 FQGTGA.

This clonotype counts as medium-sized. The chain combines TRBV25-1 with TRBJ1-2; 12 bases agree with TRBD1. Germline V gene sequence: CDR1 MGHDK, CDR2 SYGVNS. This CDR3 has 15 residues. The V and J ends lost 3 bases and 4 bases, in that order; junction bases with no gene match: 3. DNA of the CDR3: TGTGCCAGCAGTGATGGGACAGGGGGCGCCTATGGCTACACCTTC. It codes for CASSDGTGGAYGYTF.

This clonotype counts as medium-sized. The chain uses TRBV19 and TRBJ2-7, with a possible D match to TRBD1 (6 bases). The CDR3 is 13 amino acids. The V and J ends lost 7 bases and 0 bases respectively, with 10 bases between them. Per the germline V gene, CDR1 is LNHDA and CDR2 is SQIVND (reference sequence). This chain's CDR3 is CASTGTSSYEQYF. For the CDR3, the DNA is TGTGCCAGTACGGGGACAAGCTCCTACGAGCAGTACTTC.

This clonotype was picked up many times. This rearrangement joins TRBV7-8 to TRBJ2-1; D may be TRBD1 (7 bases). V lost 5 bases and J lost 14, with 19 bases in between. CDR1 is SGHVS, CDR2 FQNEAQ, per germline. This CDR3 region has 13 residues. Here the CDR3 reads CASSPPNTGEEFF. The CDR3 bases are TGTGCCAGCAGCCCGCCGAATACAGGGGAGGAGTTCTTC.

By share of the sample, this clonotype is large. The chain has TRBV15 and TRBJ2-7; a possible D gene is TRBD1 (5 bases). The CDR3 runs 13 residues. Trimming pared 1 base from V and 4 bases from J, leaving 8 bases between. Germline values: CDR1 LNHNV, CDR2 YYDKDF (reference sequence). In DNA, the CDR3 is TGTGCCACCAGCAGAGCCCCAGGGTACGAGCAGTACGTC. It encodes CATSRAPGYEQYV.

This clonotype appeared a few times. The chain has TRBV7-3 and TRBJ2-3; 11 bases line up with TRBD2. The CDR3 extends over 15 amino acids. With V trimmed by 5 bases and J by 6 bases, 7 bases remained unmatched. The germline V gene has CDR1 SGHTA and CDR2 FQGTGA. Written as DNA, the CDR3 is TGTGCCAGCAGCGGGCAGACTAGCGGGGCGGATACGCAGTATTTT. Translated, it gives CASSGQTSGADTQYF.

This chain connects TRBV2 to TRBJ2-3; D may match TRBD1 or TRBD2 (5 bases each). Germline CDR1 is SNHLY and CDR2 is FYNNEI. Between the trimmed V and J ends, which lost 3 bases and 4 bases, there was a span of 11 bases. This CDR3 contains 14 residues. In DNA form, the CDR3 reads TGTGCCAGCAGTGAGAGGGGCCACGCAGATACGCAGTATTTT. Its translation: CASSERGHADTQYF.

This clonotype qualifies as medium-sized (0.01 to 0.1%). This sequence joins TRBV6-2 or TRBV6-3 and TRBJ2-7; TRBD1 might be the D (6 bases). Trimming left V 5 bases short and J 4 bases short, with 12 bases between. The CDR3 sequence is 13 residues long. Germline V gene lookup returns CDR1 MNHEY and CDR2 SVGEGT. In DNA form, the CDR3 reads TGTGCCAGCAGTACAGGGTTGGCGTACGAGCAGTACTTC. Its protein is CASSTGLAYEQYF.

By proportion, this clonotype is medium-sized. The chain is built from TRBV27 and TRBJ2-7, with D perhaps matching TRBD2 (6 bases). There are 16 residues in the CDR3. The V end was cut by 4 bases, the J end by 0 bases, with 16 bases between. Germline V gene lookup returns CDR1 MNHEY and CDR2 SMNVEV (reference sequence). CDR3 in DNA: TGTGCCAGCAGTTCCTCCCCCGGGGGTAGCTCCTACGAGCAGTACTTC. Amino acid sequence: CASSSSPGGSSYEQYF.

Sample share makes this clonotype large. V gene TRBV4-2 combines with J gene TRBJ2-4; TRBD2 agrees at 14 bases. CDR3 length equals 16 residues. V gave up 0 bases and J gave up 14 bases; unmatched junction bases: 9. Germline CDR1 and CDR2: LGHNA and YNFKEQ. This CDR3 is CASSQESTSGGVPKYF. Here the CDR3 DNA reads TGTGCCAGCAGCCAAGAATCGACTAGCGGGGGGGTACCGAAGTACTTC.

This clonotype is large within its sample. The chain uses TRBV3-1 and TRBJ2-5; 9 bases fit TRBD1. J lost 3 bases, V lost 1 base, and 0 bases had no gene match. The germline gives CDR1 LGHDT, CDR2 YNNKEL (reference sequence). The CDR3 spans 14 residues. CDR3 coding DNA: TGTGCCAGCAGCCAAGGACAGGGGGAAGAGACCCAGTACTTC. It codes for CASSQGQGEETQYF.